This passage covers 26 T cell receptor beta chains from one sample sequenced in a study of T cell changes during pregnancy in multiple sclerosis. Repertoires were generated with immunoSEQ multiplex PCR, while TCRdb's copy carries only in-frame clones and drops some. This repertoire shows about 67,000 clones, around 90% found once; its top ten account for approximately 1.5%. This material consisted of peripheral blood, taken after pregnancy. Source of these receptors: a female donor with multiple sclerosis, enrolled in a pregnancy study.

V and J are TRBV28 and TRBJ2-6; 7 nucleotides line up with TRBD2. This CDR3 is 17 amino acids long. CDR1 is MDHEN, CDR2 SYDVKM, per germline. The trim removed 7 bases at V and 1 base at J, leaving 10 bases unmatched. CDR3 nucleotide sequence: TGTGCCAGCAACGACCCCACGGGAGGATCTGGGGCCAACGTCCTGACTTTC. It yields the protein CASNDPTGGSGANVLTF.

The chain joins TRBV7-9 to TRBJ2-7; weak D call: TRBD2 (7 bases). This CDR3 is built from 14 residues. Germline V gene data show CDR1 as SEHNR and CDR2 as FQNEAQ (reference sequence). Trimming took 3 bases from V and 2 from J, leaving 11 bases between them. DNA for the CDR3: TGTGCCAGCAGCTTCGGGGGGCTCGCCTACGAGCAGTACTTC. Translated, it gives CASSFGGLAYEQYF. Full variable domain (rest looked up from reference TRBV7-9 and TRBJ2-7): DTGVSQNPRHKITKRGQNVTFRCDPISEHNRLYWYRQTLGQGPEFLTYFQNEAQLEKSRLLSDRFSAERPKGSFSTLEIQRTEQGDSAMYLCASSFGGLAYEQYFGPGTRLTVT.

This chain's CDR3 is CASSPPGGAGQPQHF. DNA of the CDR3: TGTGCCAGCTCACCACCGGGGGGGGCAGGTCAGCCCCAGCATTTT. The J gene is TRBJ1-5, the V gene TRBV18, with D possibly matching TRBD1 (6 bases). The CDR3 has 15 amino acids. V shed 0 bases and J shed 6 bases, with 12 bases lying between them. Per the germline V gene, CDR1 is KGHSH and CDR2 is LQKENI.

About this clone itself: The same CDR3 also results from other DNA sequences found in this sample. The genes are TRBV9 and TRBJ2-7; 8 positions agree with TRBD1. Germline V gene data show CDR1 as SGDLS and CDR2 as YYNGEE. This CDR3 has 14 residues. With 4 bases clipped from V and 0 bases from J, the junction kept 3 bases outside the gene matches. CDR3 protein: CASSSGTGSYEQYF. The CDR3 coding sequence is TGTGCCAGCAGCTCCGGGACAGGCTCCTACGAGCAGTACTTC.

Turning to this clone: The same CDR3 also results from other DNA sequences found in this sample. The chain links TRBV9 to TRBJ2-1; TRBD2 agrees at 13 bases. Losses at the gene ends were 4 bases for V and 6 bases for J; bases not matched to a gene: 4. This CDR3 spans 15 amino acids. The germline V gene encodes CDR1 SGDLS and CDR2 YYNGEE. The CDR3 region has the DNA TGTGCCAGCAGCCCTTGGACTAGCGGGAGCAATGAGCAGTTCTTC. Protein product: CASSPWTSGSNEQFF.

The rearrangement links TRBV9 to TRBJ1-5, with D possibly matching TRBD1 (5 bases). V dropped 0 bases and J dropped 5 bases, with 12 bases sitting between them. The CDR3 loop spans 15 amino acids. Germline CDR1 is SGDLS and CDR2 is YYNGEE. CDR3 nucleotide sequence: TGTGCCAGCAGCGTAGGGGGCAGTGATCATCAGCCCCAGCATTTT. It translates to CASSVGGSDHQPQHF. Complete variable domain (other parts from reference TRBV9 and TRBJ1-5): DSGVTQTPKHLITATGQRVTLRCSPRSGDLSVYWYQQSLDQGLQFLIQYYNGEERAKGNILERFSAQQFPDLHSELNLSSLELGDSALYFCASSVGGSDHQPQHFGDGTRLSIL.

The V call is TRBV20-1, the J call TRBJ2-5, with D perhaps TRBD1 (7 bases). The CDR3 contains 11 residues. Germline CDR1 is DFQATT and CDR2 is SNEGSKA (reference sequence). V shed 0 bases and J shed 12 bases, with 11 bases lying between them. The CDR3, as DNA: TGCAGTGCTAGAGACAGGGGGGTGAAGTACTTC. Protein sequence: CSARDRGVKYF.

This chain uses TRBV10-3 with TRBJ2-1, with 8 bases that match TRBD1. Germline V CDR1 and CDR2: ENHRY, SYGVKD. Trimming removed 10 bases from V and 1 base from J; junction bases left unmatched: 6. The CDR3 is 14 residues long. The CDR3 DNA is TGTGCCACGCTAGGACAGGGTTCCTACAATGAGCAGTTCTTC. It specifies CATLGQGSYNEQFF.

The gene calls are TRBV9 and TRBJ1-4, with D maybe TRBD1 (6 bases). The germline gives CDR1 SGDLS, CDR2 YYNGEE. Trimming removed 0 bases from V and 8 bases from J, with 11 bases in between. CDR3 length: 14 amino acids. The CDR3 protein is CASSVGGLEEKLFF. The CDR3 nucleotides are TGTGCCAGCAGCGTAGGGGGGCTAGAGGAAAAACTGTTTTTT.

The chain uses TRBV28 and TRBJ1-5; D is perhaps TRBD1 (5 bases). The germline V and J ends were trimmed by 6 bases and 8 bases, with 11 bases remaining between them. The length of the CDR3 is 12 residues. The germline gives CDR1 MDHEN, CDR2 SYDVKM. DNA for the CDR3: TGTGCCAGCAGCCCAACGGGGGAGCCCCAGCATTTT. It is translated as CASSPTGEPQHF.

This clone was seen just once. The chain is built from TRBV6-1 and TRBJ2-7; a possible D gene is TRBD2 (5 bases). Trimming took 2 bases from V and 6 from J, leaving 17 bases between them. CDR3 length: 15 residues. Germline V gives CDR1 MNHNS, CDR2 SASEGT. The CDR3 sequence: CASSESRAGLGEQYF. In DNA form, the CDR3 reads TGTGCCAGCAGTGAATCTCGGGCAGGACTTGGCGAGCAGTACTTC.

The chain has TRBV5-4 and TRBJ2-3; 14 bases map to TRBD2. Germline assignment: CDR1 SGHNT and CDR2 YYREEE (reference sequence). V lost 0 bases, J lost 2 bases, and 2 bases stayed unmatched. The CDR3 has 17 residues. CDR3 protein: CASSLGLAGGVTDTQYF. The CDR3 DNA reads TGTGCCAGCAGCTTGGGACTAGCGGGAGGGGTCACAGATACGCAGTATTTT.

This clone appeared once. The V and J genes are TRBV6-5 and TRBJ2-1; weak D call: TRBD2 (6 bases). Germline assignment: CDR1 MNHEY and CDR2 SVGAGI. Trimming pared 6 bases from V and 2 bases from J, leaving 11 bases between. This CDR3 has 14 amino acids. The CDR3 protein is CASRVGLAYNEQFF. CDR3 nucleotide sequence: TGTGCCAGCAGGGTGGGACTGGCCTACAATGAGCAGTTCTTC.

This clone has just a few counts. The J gene is TRBJ1-5, the V gene TRBV28, with a tentative D call TRBD1 (6 bases). The CDR3 sequence is 14 residues long. V was pared by 0 bases and J by 4 bases, with 7 bases between. Germline values: CDR1 MDHEN, CDR2 SYDVKM. DNA for the CDR3: TGTGCCAGCAGTTTATGGCAGGGGAATCAGCCCCAGCATTTT. Amino acid sequence: CASSLWQGNQPQHF.

This clone was seen once. The V call is TRBV7-2, the J call TRBJ2-1, with 8 bases fitting TRBD2. Trimming at V came to 5 bases and at J to 4 bases, leaving 4 bases not matched to a gene. Germline V gene lookup returns CDR1 SGHTA and CDR2 FQGNSA. The CDR3 is 14 residues long. The DNA for the CDR3 is TGTGCCAGCAGCCCCGGGACTAGTTACAATGAGCAGTTCTTC. Translating gives CASSPGTSYNEQFF.

This chain links TRBV5-6 with TRBJ1-3; tentatively, D is TRBD1 (5 bases). V dropped 6 bases and J dropped 0 bases, with 13 bases sitting between them. This CDR3 contains 15 residues. The germline CDR1 and CDR2 sequences are SGHDT and YYEEEE. CDR3 amino acids: CASNLGLHSGNTIYF. CDR3 nucleotide sequence: TGTGCCAGCAATTTGGGGCTCCACTCTGGAAACACCATATATTTT.

This chain connects TRBV4-1 to TRBJ2-5; D remains unclear. Trimming cost V 1 base and J 5 bases, with 14 bases left between them. The CDR3 contains 15 residues. Germline CDR1 is MGHRA and CDR2 is YSYEKL. CDR3 nucleotide sequence: TGCGCCAGCAGCCAAGGCTTGGGTAGCTTGGAGACCCAGTACTTC. This translates into CASSQGLGSLETQYF.

This rearrangement joins TRBV25-1 to TRBJ2-3; possible D gene TRBD2, 6 bases. This CDR3 is built from 15 residues. CDR1 MGHDK and CDR2 SYGVNS come from the germline V gene. V lost 1 base to trimming and J lost 4 bases, with 12 bases between them. The CDR3: CASSEWGGKADTQYF. DNA for the CDR3: TGTGCCAGCAGTGAATGGGGCGGGAAAGCAGATACGCAGTATTTT.

J is TRBJ1-1 and V is TRBV7-6; perhaps TRBD1 as D (5 bases). CDR1 is SGHVS, CDR2 FNYEAQ, per germline. This CDR3 has 14 residues. The ends were cut back, 5 bases at V and 6 bases at J, with 16 bases in the middle. The CDR3 loop reads CASSPMTVSSEAFF. The CDR3 DNA reads as TGTGCCAGCAGCCCCATGACAGTCAGCTCTGAAGCTTTCTTT.

V and J are TRBV28 and TRBJ2-1; perhaps TRBD2 as D (5 bases). V lost 6 bases to trimming and J lost 9 bases, with 12 bases between them. The germline V gene encodes CDR1 MDHEN and CDR2 SYDVKM. CDR3 length: 12 amino acids. The CDR3 sequence is CASSRLAFEQFF. DNA for the CDR3: TGTGCCAGCAGCCGGCTAGCATTTGAGCAGTTCTTC.

The chain carries TRBV5-1 and TRBJ1-2, with 7 bases fitting TRBD1. Germline assignment: CDR1 SGHRS and CDR2 YFSETQ. This CDR3 contains 13 residues. The V and J ends lost 2 bases and 8 bases, in that order; junction bases with no gene match: 6. CDR3 region: CASSLQGLEGYTF. The CDR3 DNA sequence: TGCGCCAGCAGCTTACAGGGGTTGGAGGGCTACACCTTC.

This chain links TRBV7-3 with TRBJ2-5; TRBD2 agrees at 8 bases. Trimming removed 3 bases from V and 5 bases from J; junction bases left unmatched: 11. The CDR3 has 16 amino acids. The germline CDR1 and CDR2 sequences are SGHTA and FQGTGA. The CDR3 DNA reads TGTGCCAGCAGCTTGCGCGCCACTAGCGGCGCGGAGACCCAGTACTTC. Translation gives CASSLRATSGAETQYF. The full variable domain, its missing parts supplied by reference TRBV7-3 and TRBJ2-5, is GAGVSQTPSNKVTEKGKYVELRCDPISGHTALYWYRQSLGQGPEFLIYFQGTGAADDSGLPNDRFFAVRPEGSVSTLKIQRTERGDSAVYLCASSLRATSGAETQYFGPGTRLLVL.

The CDR3 sequence is CASSAAERGYTF. CDR3 DNA sequence: TGTGCCAGCTCCGCGGCGGAACGAGGCTACACCTTC. The chain carries TRBV18 and TRBJ1-2; D uncertain. CDR1 and CDR2 from the germline V gene are KGHSH and LQKENI. V was cut by 6 bases and J by 8 bases, with 13 bases left in between. The CDR3 runs 12 residues. Combining the CDR3 with reference TRBV18 and TRBJ1-2 gives the whole variable domain NAGVMQNPRHLVRRRGQEARLRCSPMKGHSHVYWYRQLPEEGLKFMVYLQKENIIDESGMPKERFSAEFPKEGPSILRIQQVVRGDSAAYFCASSAAERGYTFGSGTRLTVV.

The chain combines TRBV7-2 with TRBJ1-1; TRBD1 might be the D (6 bases). This CDR3 is 14 amino acids long. Germline V lookup: CDR1 SGHTA, CDR2 FQGNSA. V dropped 0 bases and J dropped 1 base, with 6 bases sitting between them. CDR3 in amino acids: CASSLAQGNTEAFF. CDR3 sequence (DNA): TGTGCCAGCAGCTTAGCACAGGGGAACACTGAAGCTTTCTTT.

The rearrangement joins TRBV30 to TRBJ1-6; a possible D gene is TRBD1 (5 bases). V lost 0 bases and J 14 bases, leaving 20 bases between the germline ends. The CDR3 runs 15 residues. Germline lookup yields CDR1 GTSNPN and CDR2 SVGIG (reference sequence). The CDR3 DNA sequence: TGTGCCTGGAGTGTACAGGACGCCCTATCATTCACCCTCCACTTT. It translates to CAWSVQDALSFTLHF. The complete variable domain, with remaining parts taken from reference TRBV30 and TRBJ1-6, reads SQTIHQWPATLVQPVGSPLSLECTVEGTSNPNLYWYRQAAGRGLQLLFYSVGIGQISSEVPQNLSASRPQDRQFILSSKKLLLSDSGFYLCAWSVQDALSFTLHFGNGTRLTVT.

The chain couples TRBV7-2 to TRBJ2-5; perhaps TRBD2 as D (5 bases). CDR3 length: 15 residues. Germline lookup yields CDR1 SGHTA and CDR2 FQGNSA. V lost 1 base to trimming and J lost 5 bases, with 14 bases between them. The CDR3 nucleotides read TGTGCCAGCAGCTTAGTAGCGAGAGGTGGGGAGACCCAGTACTTC. Protein product: CASSLVARGGETQYF.